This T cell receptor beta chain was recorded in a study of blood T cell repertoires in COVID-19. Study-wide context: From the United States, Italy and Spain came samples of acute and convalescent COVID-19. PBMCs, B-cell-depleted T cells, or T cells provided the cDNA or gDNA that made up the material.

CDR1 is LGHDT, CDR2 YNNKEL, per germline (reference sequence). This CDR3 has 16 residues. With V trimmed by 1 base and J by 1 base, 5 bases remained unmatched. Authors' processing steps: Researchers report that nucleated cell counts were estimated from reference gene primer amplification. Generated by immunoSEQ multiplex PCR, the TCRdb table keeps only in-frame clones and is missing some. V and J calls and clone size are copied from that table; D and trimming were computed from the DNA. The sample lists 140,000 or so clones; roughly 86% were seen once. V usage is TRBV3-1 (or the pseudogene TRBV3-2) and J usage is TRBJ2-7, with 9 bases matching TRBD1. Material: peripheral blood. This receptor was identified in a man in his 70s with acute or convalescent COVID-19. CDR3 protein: CASSQGAGTGSYEQYF. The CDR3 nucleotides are TGTGCCAGCAGCCAAGGCGCCGGGACAGGGTCCTACGAGCAGTACTTC.